The T cell receptor beta chain described here comes from a study of radiation and T cells in renal cell carcinoma. The CDR3 sequence is 13 residues long. J was trimmed by 7 bases and V by 0 bases; bases with no gene match: 3. Germline V gene lookup returns CDR1 SEHNR and CDR2 FQNEAQ (reference sequence). Time point in this sample: baseline pretreatment blood. Treatment specified: 15 Gy SBRT to primary tumor, nephrectomy 4 weeks later. In this sample, this clone turned up once. The method was immunoSEQ multiplex PCR; TCRdb's version includes in-frame clones alone and lacks a portion of them. The top ten hold about 12% of the sample, which has over 120,000 clones, about 88% seen once.

This sequence joins TRBV7-9 and TRBJ2-7; 7 bases map to TRBD1. This receptor was identified in a woman aged 45-60 years with renal cell carcinoma. Sample: blood, taken from a patient whose treatment included radiotherapy and nephrectomy. CDR3 protein: CASSLAVQGEQYF. The CDR3 DNA reads as TGTGCCAGCAGCTTAGCAGTACAGGGGGAGCAGTACTTC.